This entry describes one T cell receptor (beta chain). Its cognate antigen is unknown. A single base separates this from a much larger clone, so it may be a read error. Other DNA sequences from this sample encode an identical CDR3 as well. These data originate in a study of shared clonotypes between healthy human individuals. Study results and limitations: Non-shared clonotypes had lower generation probabilities than those shared by all four donors.

Naive CD8 isolation took CD45RO-negative cells positively selected for CCR7 and excluded terminally differentiated effector memory CD45RA+ cells. Germline CDR1 is MNHNY and CDR2 is SVGAGI (reference sequence). V was trimmed by 2 bases and J by 1 base, leaving 6 bases between them. The CDR3 is 13 amino acids. Measured with immunoSEQ multiplex PCR; TCRdb has only the in-frame clones, and not every one. Among 1.5 million to 2.5 million clones listed, about 95% were seen once. This sequence joins TRBV6-6 and TRBJ2-7, with no clear D. The TCR was taken from a man aged 18 to 30 in good health. The specimen was naive CD8+ T cells sorted from blood. The CDR3 spells CASSYAESYEQYF. The CDR3, as DNA: TGTGCCAGCAGTTACGCGGAGTCCTACGAGCAGTACTTC.